This T cell receptor beta chain was identified during a study of blood T cell repertoires in COVID-19. Categorization into cohorts depended on clinical history that participants reported. As handled by the study authors: From reference gene primer amplification, estimates of nucleated cell counts were derived. The assay was immunoSEQ multiplex PCR, and TCRdb's table has in-frame clones only and misses some. Clonal size and the V and J genes are those of that table, whereas D and trimming came from the DNA. The top ten hold 4.3% of the sample, which has approximately 210,000 clones, around 84% seen once. The sequence was obtained from a man aged 25 to 40 with acute COVID-19. Sequencing was done on a sample of PBMCs or T cells enriched from blood (not recorded which).

DNA for the CDR3: TGTGCCACCAGTGACTCTTCAGGGCACTATGGCTACACCTTC. Its protein is CATSDSSGHYGYTF. The chain recombines TRBV24-1 with TRBJ1-2; tentatively, D is TRBD1 (5 bases). This CDR3 contains 14 residues. Germline loops: CDR1 KGHDR, CDR2 SFDVKD. The ends were cut back, 4 bases at V and 3 bases at J, with 11 bases in the middle.